Below, 5 T cell receptor beta chains from the same sample are listed, as sequenced in a study of cytomegalovirus exposure and HLA in healthy donors. The PCR made use of 60 Vbeta and 13 Jbeta primers. Using immunoSEQ multiplex PCR, the repertoire was profiled, and TCRdb retains in-frame clones only, with some absent. The profile shows about 140,000 clones, around 10% of them singletons. Sequencing used PBMCs. Every receptor here comes from a male donor in good health and CMV-seronegative.

The chain recombines TRBV19 with TRBJ1-1; 11 bases are a match to TRBD1. This CDR3 has 15 amino acids. The junction had 2 bases not matched to a gene; V was cut back by 4 bases and J by 1 base. CDR1 and CDR2 from the germline V gene are LNHDA and SQIVND (reference sequence). CDR3 protein: CASSTGTGGNTEAFF. The CDR3 DNA reads TGTGCCAGTAGTACGGGGACAGGGGGGAACACTGAAGCTTTCTTT.

This clone was counted a few times. The rearrangement joins TRBV6-5 to TRBJ2-7; TRBD1 aligns across 7 bases. V shed 4 bases, J shed 5 bases, and the junction held 14 bases outside the gene matches. Per germline, CDR1 MNHEY and CDR2 SVGAGI. The CDR3 consists of 16 residues. The CDR3 reads CASSSFRQGKDHEQYF. The CDR3 coding sequence is TGTGCCAGCAGTTCCTTCCGACAGGGTAAGGACCACGAGCAGTACTTC.

Comment on this clone: Other DNA variants within this sample encode the same CDR3. This chain uses TRBV12-5 with TRBJ1-2; 7 nucleotides agree with TRBD1. This CDR3 is built from 14 residues. Germline lookup yields CDR1 LGHNT and CDR2 FRNRAP. V shed 6 bases and J 4 bases; nucleotides not matched to a gene: 8. CDR3 in DNA: TGTGCTAGTGGGGGGGACAGCGTTGGCTATGGCTACACCTTC. It yields the protein CASGGDSVGYGYTF.

This chain joins TRBV9 and TRBJ1-1; TRBD1 matches at 10 bases. The CDR3 contains 15 residues. Germline CDR1 SGDLS, CDR2 YYNGEE. The trim removed 4 bases at V and 6 bases at J, leaving 9 bases unmatched. Written as DNA, the CDR3 is TGTGCCAGCAGCTCGGGACAGGGGAGGATCTCTGAAGCTTTCTTT. It is translated as CASSSGQGRISEAFF.

The sample holds a few counts of this clone. This sequence joins TRBV13 and TRBJ2-7, with 10 positions matching TRBD2. Germline trimming cut 4 bases from V and 4 bases from J; bases unmatched to any gene: 10. The CDR3 is made up of 16 amino acids. Germline loops: CDR1 PRHDT, CDR2 FYEKMQ (reference sequence). This chain's CDR3 is CASSSRQGLALYEQYF. The CDR3 bases are TGTGCCAGCAGCTCCCGCCAGGGACTAGCGCTTTACGAGCAGTACTTC.